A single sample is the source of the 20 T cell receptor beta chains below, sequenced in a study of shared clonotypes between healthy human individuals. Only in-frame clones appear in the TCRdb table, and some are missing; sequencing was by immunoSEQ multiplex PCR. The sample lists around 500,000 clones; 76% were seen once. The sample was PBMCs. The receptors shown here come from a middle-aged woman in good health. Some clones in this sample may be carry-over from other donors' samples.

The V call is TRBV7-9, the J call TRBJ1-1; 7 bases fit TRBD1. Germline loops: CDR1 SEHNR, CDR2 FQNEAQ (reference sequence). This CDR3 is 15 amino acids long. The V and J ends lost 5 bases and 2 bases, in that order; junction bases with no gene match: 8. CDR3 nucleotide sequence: TGTGCCAGCAGCCCAGACAGGGCAACCAACACTGAAGCTTTCTTT. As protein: CASSPDRATNTEAFF.

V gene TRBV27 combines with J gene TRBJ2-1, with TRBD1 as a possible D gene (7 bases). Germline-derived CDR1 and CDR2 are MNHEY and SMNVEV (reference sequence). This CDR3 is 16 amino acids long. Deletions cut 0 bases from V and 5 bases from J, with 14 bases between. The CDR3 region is CASSLSGRGANNEQFF. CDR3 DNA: TGTGCCAGCAGTTTATCGGGCAGGGGGGCCAACAATGAGCAGTTCTTC.

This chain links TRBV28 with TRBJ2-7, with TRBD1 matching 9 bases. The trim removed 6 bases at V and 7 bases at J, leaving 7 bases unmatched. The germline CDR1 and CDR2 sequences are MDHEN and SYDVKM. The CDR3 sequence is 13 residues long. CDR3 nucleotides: TGTGCCAGCAGAGGGAGGACAGGGGAGGAGCAGTACTTC. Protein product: CASRGRTGEEQYF.

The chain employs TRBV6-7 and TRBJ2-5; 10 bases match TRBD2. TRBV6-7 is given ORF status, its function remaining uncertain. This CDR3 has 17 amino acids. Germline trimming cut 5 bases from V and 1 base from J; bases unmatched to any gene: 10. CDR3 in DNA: TGTGCCAGCAGTCCCCAGCTAGCGGGAGCCAGCCAAGAGACCCAGTACTTC. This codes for CASSPQLAGASQETQYF.

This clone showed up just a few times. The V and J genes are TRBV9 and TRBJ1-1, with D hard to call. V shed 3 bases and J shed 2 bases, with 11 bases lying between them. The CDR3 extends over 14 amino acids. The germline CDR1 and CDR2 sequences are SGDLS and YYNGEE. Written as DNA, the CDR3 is TGTGCCAGCAGCGCCGGACGATCTAACACTGAAGCTTTCTTT. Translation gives CASSAGRSNTEAFF.

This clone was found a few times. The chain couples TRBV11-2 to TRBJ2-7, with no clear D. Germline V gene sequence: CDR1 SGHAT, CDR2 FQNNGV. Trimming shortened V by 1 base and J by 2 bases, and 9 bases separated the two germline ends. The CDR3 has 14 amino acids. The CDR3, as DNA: TGTGCCAGCAGCTTAGCCAGATTTCCCTACGAGCAGTACTTC. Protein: CASSLARFPYEQYF.

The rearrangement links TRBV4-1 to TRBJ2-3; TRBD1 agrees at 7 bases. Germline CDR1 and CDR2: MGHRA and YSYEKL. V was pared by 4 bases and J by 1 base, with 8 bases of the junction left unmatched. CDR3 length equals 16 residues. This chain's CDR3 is CASSRQQGSGTDTQYF. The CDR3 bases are TGCGCCAGCAGCCGCCAACAGGGGTCTGGCACAGATACGCAGTATTTT.

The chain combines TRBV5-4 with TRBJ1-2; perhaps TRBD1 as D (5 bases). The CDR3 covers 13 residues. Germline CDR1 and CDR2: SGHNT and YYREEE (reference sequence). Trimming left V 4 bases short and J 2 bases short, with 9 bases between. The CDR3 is CASSAGTNYGYTF. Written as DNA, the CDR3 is TGTGCCAGCAGCGCCGGGACGAACTATGGCTACACCTTC.

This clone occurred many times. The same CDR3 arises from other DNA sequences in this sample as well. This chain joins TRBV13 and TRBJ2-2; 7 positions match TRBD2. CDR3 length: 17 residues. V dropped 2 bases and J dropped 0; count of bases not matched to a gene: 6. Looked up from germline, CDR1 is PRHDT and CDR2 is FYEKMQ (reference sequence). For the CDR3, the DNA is TGTGCCAGCAGCTTAAGTCTAGCGGACCCGAACACCGGGGAGCTGTTTTTT. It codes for CASSLSLADPNTGELFF. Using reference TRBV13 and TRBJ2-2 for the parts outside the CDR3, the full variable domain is AAGVIQSPRHLIKEKRETATLKCYPIPRHDTVYWYQQGPGQDPQFLISFYEKMQSDKGSIPDRFSAQQFSDYHSELNMSSLELGDSALYFCASSLSLADPNTGELFFGEGSRLTVL.

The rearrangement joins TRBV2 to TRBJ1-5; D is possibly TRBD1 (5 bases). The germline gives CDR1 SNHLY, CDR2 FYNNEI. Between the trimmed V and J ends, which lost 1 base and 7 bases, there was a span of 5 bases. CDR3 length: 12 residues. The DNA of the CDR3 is TGTGCCAGCAGTGAAGAGGGGCAGCCCCAGCATTTT. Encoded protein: CASSEEGQPQHF.

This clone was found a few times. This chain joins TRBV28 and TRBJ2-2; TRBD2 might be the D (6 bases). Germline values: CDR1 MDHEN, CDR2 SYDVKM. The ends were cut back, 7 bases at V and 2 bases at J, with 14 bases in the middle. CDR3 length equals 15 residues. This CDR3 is CASKIGGANTGELFF. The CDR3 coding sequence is TGTGCCAGCAAAATCGGCGGGGCCAACACCGGGGAGCTGTTTTTT. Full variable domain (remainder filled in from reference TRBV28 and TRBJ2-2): DVKVTQSSRYLVKRTGEKVFLECVQDMDHENMFWYRQDPGLGLRLIYFSYDVKMKEKGDIPEGYSVSREKKERFSLILESASTNQTSMYLCASKIGGANTGELFFGEGSRLTVL.

CDR3 nucleotides: TGTGCCAGCAGTTTGATAGACAAATTCTCTGGCTACACCTTC. Translation: CASSLIDKFSGYTF. This chain links TRBV28 with TRBJ1-2, with unresolved D. Germline V gives CDR1 MDHEN, CDR2 SYDVKM. Between the trimmed V and J ends, which lost 3 bases and 7 bases, there was a span of 15 bases. CDR3 length: 14 residues.

CDR3 protein: CASSRQGAGTGELFF. CDR3 sequence (DNA): TGTGCCAGCAGCCGGCAGGGGGCTGGCACCGGGGAGCTGTTTTTT. V is TRBV2 and J is TRBJ2-2, with 8 positions matching TRBD1. The CDR3 sequence is 15 residues long. The germline CDR1 and CDR2 sequences are SNHLY and FYNNEI. The V segment lost 6 bases and the J segment 4 bases; nucleotides outside the gene matches: 7.

CDR3 DNA sequence: TGTGCCAGCTCACTCAGGGAGCTTACTGAAGCTTTCTTT. Its translation: CASSLRELTEAFF. This chain joins TRBV18 and TRBJ1-1; tentative D call: TRBD1 (5 bases). V lost 4 bases, J lost 5 bases, and 11 bases lay in between. Germline V gene sequence: CDR1 KGHSH, CDR2 LQKENI. The CDR3 is 13 residues long.

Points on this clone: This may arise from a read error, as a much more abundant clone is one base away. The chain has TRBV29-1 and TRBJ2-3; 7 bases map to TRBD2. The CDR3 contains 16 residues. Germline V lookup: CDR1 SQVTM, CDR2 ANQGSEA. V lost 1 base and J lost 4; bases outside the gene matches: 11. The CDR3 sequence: CSVEVSRESFADTQYF. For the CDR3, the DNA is TGCAGCGTTGAAGTCTCGCGGGAGAGTTTTGCAGATACGCAGTATTTT.

CDR3: CASSWTGNYNEQFF. The DNA for the CDR3 is TGTGCCAGCAGCTGGACAGGTAATTACAATGAGCAGTTCTTC. The chain couples TRBV5-5 to TRBJ2-1; TRBD1 matches at 7 bases. J gave up 4 bases and V 3 bases, and 4 bases lay outside the gene matches. The CDR3 is 14 amino acids. Per the germline V gene, CDR1 is SGHKS and CDR2 is YYEKEE (reference sequence).

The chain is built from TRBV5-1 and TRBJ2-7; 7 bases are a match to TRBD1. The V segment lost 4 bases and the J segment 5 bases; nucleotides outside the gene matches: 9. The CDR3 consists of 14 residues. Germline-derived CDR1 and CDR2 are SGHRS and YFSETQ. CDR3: CASSETGATNEQYF. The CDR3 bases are TGCGCCAGCAGCGAAACAGGGGCTACGAACGAGCAGTACTTC.

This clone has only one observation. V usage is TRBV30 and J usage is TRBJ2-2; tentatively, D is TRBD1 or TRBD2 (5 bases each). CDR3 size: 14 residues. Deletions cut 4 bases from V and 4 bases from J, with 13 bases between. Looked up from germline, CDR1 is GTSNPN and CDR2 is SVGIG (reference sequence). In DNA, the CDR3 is TGTGCCTGGAAAGGGAGCAGGGCCACCGGGGAGCTGTTTTTT. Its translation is CAWKGSRATGELFF.

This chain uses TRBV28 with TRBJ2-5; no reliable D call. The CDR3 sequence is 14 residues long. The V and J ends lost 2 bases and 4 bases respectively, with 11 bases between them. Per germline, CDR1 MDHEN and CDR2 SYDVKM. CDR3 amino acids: CASSLLPSVETQYF. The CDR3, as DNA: TGTGCCAGCAGTTTACTACCATCGGTAGAGACCCAGTACTTC. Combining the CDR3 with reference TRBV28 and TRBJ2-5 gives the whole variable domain DVKVTQSSRYLVKRTGEKVFLECVQDMDHENMFWYRQDPGLGLRLIYFSYDVKMKEKGDIPEGYSVSREKKERFSLILESASTNQTSMYLCASSLLPSVETQYFGPGTRLLVL.

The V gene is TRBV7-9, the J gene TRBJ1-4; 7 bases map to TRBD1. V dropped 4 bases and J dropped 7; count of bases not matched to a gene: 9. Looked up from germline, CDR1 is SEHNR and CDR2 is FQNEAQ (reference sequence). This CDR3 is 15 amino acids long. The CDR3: CASSYEGARGEKLFF. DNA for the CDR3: TGTGCCAGCAGCTATGAGGGGGCGCGGGGTGAAAAACTGTTTTTT. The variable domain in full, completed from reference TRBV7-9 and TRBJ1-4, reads DTGVSQNPRHKITKRGQNVTFRCDPISEHNRLYWYRQTLGQGPEFLTYFQNEAQLEKSRLLSDRFSAERPKGSFSTLEIQRTEQGDSAMYLCASSYEGARGEKLFFGSGTQLSVL.